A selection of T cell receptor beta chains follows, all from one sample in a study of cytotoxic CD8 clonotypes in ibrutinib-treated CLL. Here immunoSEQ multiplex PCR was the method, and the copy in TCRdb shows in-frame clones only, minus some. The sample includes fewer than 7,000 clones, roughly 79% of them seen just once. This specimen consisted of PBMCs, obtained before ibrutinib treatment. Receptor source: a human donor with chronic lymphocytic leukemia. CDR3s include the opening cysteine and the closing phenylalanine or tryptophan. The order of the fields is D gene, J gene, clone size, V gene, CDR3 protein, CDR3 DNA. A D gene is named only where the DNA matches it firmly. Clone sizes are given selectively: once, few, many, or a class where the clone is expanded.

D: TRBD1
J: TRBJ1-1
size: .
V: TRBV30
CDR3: CAWGDRATEAFF
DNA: TGTGCCTGGGGGGACAGGGCGACTGAAGCTTTCTTT

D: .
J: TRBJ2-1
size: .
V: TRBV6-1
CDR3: CASSEPRRSLSYNEQFF
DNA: TGTGCCAGCAGTGAACCTAGGAGGTCTCTCTCCTACAATGAGCAGTTCTTC

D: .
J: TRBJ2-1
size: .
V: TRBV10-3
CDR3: CAIHPRGETSSYNEQFF
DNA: TGTGCCATCCACCCTAGGGGTGAAACAAGCTCCTACAATGAGCAGTTCTTC

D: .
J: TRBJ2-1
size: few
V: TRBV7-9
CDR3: CASGVGYNEQFF
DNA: TGTGCCAGTGGAGTCGGGTACAATGAGCAGTTCTTC

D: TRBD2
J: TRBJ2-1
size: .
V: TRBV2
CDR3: CASSGRTSGSYEQFF
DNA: TGTGCCAGCAGTGGTAGGACTAGCGGGAGCTATGAGCAGTTCTTC

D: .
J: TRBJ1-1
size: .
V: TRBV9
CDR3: CASSVHDLDTEAFF
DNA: TGTGCCAGCAGCGTACACGATCTAGACACTGAAGCTTTCTTT

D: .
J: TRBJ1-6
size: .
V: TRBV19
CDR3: CASKRSQNNSPLHF
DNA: TGTGCCAGTAAACGCAGTCAAAATAATTCACCCCTCCACTTT

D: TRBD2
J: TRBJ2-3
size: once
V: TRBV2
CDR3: CASSRGRASDTQYF
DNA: TGTGCCAGCAGTCGGGGGAGGGCCTCAGATACGCAGTATTTT

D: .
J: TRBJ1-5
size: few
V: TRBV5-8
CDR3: CASSGGRVNQPQHF
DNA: TGTGCCAGCAGCGGGGGACGGGTCAATCAGCCCCAGCATTTT

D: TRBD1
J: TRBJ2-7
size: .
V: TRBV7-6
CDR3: CASSSFPQGALDEQYF
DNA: TGTGCCAGCAGCTCCTTCCCCCAGGGGGCTCTTGACGAGCAGTACTTC

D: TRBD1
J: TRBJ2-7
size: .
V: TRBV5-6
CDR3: CASSLAAGTGDYEQYF
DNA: TGTGCCAGCAGCTTGGCCGCGGGGACAGGGGACTACGAGCAGTACTTC

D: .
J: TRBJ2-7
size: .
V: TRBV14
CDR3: CASSLQLSYEQYF
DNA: TGTGCCAGCAGTCTTCAGCTCTCCTACGAGCAGTACTTC

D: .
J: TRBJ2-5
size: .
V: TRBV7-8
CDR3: CASSLGVAETQYF
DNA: TGTGCCAGCAGCTTAGGGGTAGCTGAGACCCAGTACTTC

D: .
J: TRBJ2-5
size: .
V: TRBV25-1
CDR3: CASSEISGRETQYF
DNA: TGTGCCAGCAGTGAGATTTCCGGGCGGGAGACCCAGTACTTC

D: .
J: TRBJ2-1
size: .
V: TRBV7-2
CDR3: CASSTYNEQFF
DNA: TGTGCCAGCTCTACCTACAATGAGCAGTTCTTC

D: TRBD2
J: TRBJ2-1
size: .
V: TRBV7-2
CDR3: CASSMGGSQNEQFF
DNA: TGTGCCAGCAGCATGGGCGGGAGTCAAAATGAGCAGTTCTTC

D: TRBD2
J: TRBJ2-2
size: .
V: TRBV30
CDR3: CAWSVKSGTGTGELFF
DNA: TGTGCCTGGAGTGTAAAGAGCGGGACGGGCACCGGGGAGCTGTTTTTT

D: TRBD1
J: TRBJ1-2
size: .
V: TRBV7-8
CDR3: CASSTPTDREVAGYTF
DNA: TGTGCCAGCAGCACACCCACGGACAGGGAGGTGGCTGGCTACACCTTC

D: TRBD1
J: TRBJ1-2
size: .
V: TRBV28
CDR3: CASSLPGQGANYGYTF
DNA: TGTGCCAGCAGTTTACCGGGACAGGGGGCTAACTATGGCTACACCTTC

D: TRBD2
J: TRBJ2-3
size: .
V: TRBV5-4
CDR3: CASSLLLAADTQYF
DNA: TGTGCCAGCAGCTTGCTGCTAGCGGCAGATACGCAGTATTTT

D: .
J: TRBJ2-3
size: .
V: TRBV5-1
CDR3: CASSSEGGTQYF
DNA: TGCGCCAGCAGCTCGGAGGGGGGAACGCAGTATTTT

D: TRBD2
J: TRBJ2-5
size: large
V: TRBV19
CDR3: CASSIASGLAALETQYF
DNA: TGTGCCAGTAGTATAGCTTCTGGACTAGCAGCTTTGGAGACCCAGTACTTC

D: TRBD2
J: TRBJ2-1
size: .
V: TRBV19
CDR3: CASSMTSGRVYEQFF
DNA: TGTGCCAGTAGTATGACTAGCGGGAGAGTTTATGAGCAGTTCTTC

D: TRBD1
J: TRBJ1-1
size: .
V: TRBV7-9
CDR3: CASSLVVQGGTEAFF
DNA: TGTGCCAGCAGCTTAGTAGTACAGGGGGGCACTGAAGCTTTCTTT

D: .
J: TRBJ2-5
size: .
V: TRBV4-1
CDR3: CASSQDFETQYF
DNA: TGCGCCAGCAGCCAAGATTTTGAGACCCAGTACTTC

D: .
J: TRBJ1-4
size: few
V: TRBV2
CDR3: CASSESSRGEKLFF
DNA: TGTGCCAGCAGTGAATCGTCCAGGGGAGAAAAACTGTTTTTT

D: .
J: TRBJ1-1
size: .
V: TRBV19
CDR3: CASSRGPGSTEAFF
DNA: TGTGCCAGTAGCCGCGGTCCCGGGAGCACTGAAGCTTTCTTT

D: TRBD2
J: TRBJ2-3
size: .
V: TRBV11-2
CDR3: CASTPPTGGITYTQYF
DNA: TGTGCCAGCACCCCACCCACGGGAGGGATCACATATACGCAGTATTTT

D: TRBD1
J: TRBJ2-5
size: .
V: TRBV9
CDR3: CASSVSDQGAVGETQYF
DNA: TGTGCCAGCAGCGTCTCCGACCAGGGGGCGGTTGGAGAGACCCAGTACTTC

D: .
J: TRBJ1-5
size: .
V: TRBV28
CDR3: CASSPGFNQPQHF
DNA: TGTGCCAGCAGTCCGGGGTTTAATCAGCCCCAGCATTTT

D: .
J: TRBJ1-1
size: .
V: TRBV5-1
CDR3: CASSTRVSTEAFF
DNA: TGCGCCAGCAGCACGAGGGTGAGCACTGAAGCTTTCTTT

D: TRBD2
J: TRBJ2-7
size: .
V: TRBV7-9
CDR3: CASSLEGLAGSYEQYF
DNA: TGTGCCAGCAGCTTAGAAGGACTAGCGGGCTCCTACGAGCAGTACTTC

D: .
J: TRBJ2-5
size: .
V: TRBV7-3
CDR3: CASSSQGFGETQYF
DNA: TGTGCCAGCAGCTCTCAGGGTTTCGGTGAGACCCAGTACTTC

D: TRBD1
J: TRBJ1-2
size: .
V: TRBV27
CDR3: CASSTGQTHGYTF
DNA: TGTGCCAGCAGTACGGGACAGACCCATGGCTACACCTTC

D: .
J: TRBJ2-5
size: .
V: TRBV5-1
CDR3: CASSLGEGAETQYF
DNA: TGCGCCAGCAGCTTGGGGGAAGGGGCAGAGACCCAGTACTTC

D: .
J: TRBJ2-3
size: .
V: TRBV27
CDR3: CASSFPSSTDTQYF
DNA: TGTGCCAGCAGTTTCCCTTCTAGCACAGATACGCAGTATTTT

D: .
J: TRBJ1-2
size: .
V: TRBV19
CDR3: CASSRDGNYGYTF
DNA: TGTGCCAGTAGTAGGGACGGGAACTATGGCTACACCTTC

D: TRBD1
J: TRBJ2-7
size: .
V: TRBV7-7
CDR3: CASSLGTGQAYEQYF
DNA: TGTGCTAGCAGCTTAGGAACAGGACAGGCCTACGAGCAGTACTTC

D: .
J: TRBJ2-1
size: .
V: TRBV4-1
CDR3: CASSQEVDSSYNEQFF
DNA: TGCGCCAGCAGCCAAGAGGTCGACAGCTCCTACAATGAGCAGTTCTTC

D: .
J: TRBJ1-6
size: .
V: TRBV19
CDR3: CASTLLGDNSPLHF
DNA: TGTGCCAGTACCTTGCTCGGGGATAATTCACCCCTCCACTTT

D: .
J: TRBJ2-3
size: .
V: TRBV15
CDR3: CATSRDVGISTDTQYF
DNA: TGTGCCACCAGCAGAGATGTGGGGATTAGCACAGATACGCAGTATTTT